The T cell receptor (beta chain) described here comes from a study of blood T cell repertoires in COVID-19 (TCRdb year 2020). Looking at the study overall: The collaborator samples originated in the United States, Italy and Spain and spanned the acute and convalescent phases of COVID-19. HLA class I and class II types, where available, came from metadata supplied by the sample provider rather than from assay-based typing. Samples were obtained from the ongoing ImmuneRACE study (first 160 participants) and from about 1,300 subjects provided by 6 global collaborators. A freely available public database, intended as a resource for researchers studying the immune response to SARS-CoV-2, is where the repertoires were released. Nearly every sample came with metadata listing a de-identified subject ID, COVID-19 status, age in years and sex. The material from the prospective study consisted of cDNA or gDNA derived from T cells, B-cell-depleted T cells, or PBMCs. The dataset comprised deeply sampled blood TCRbeta repertoires from subjects exposed to, actively infected with, or recovered from COVID-19.

Participants in the prospective study were enrolled through a virtual design, were aged about 18 to 100 years, and lived in about two dozen United States geographic areas. In the prospective study, participants were assigned to cohorts based on the clinical history participants reported in a screening survey and a study questionnaire. Exposed participants were defined as having been in contact with someone with a PCR-confirmed or clinician-diagnosed COVID-19 case within 2 weeks of study entry. Each participant in the prospective study had whole blood, serum and a nasopharyngeal or oropharyngeal swab collected by mobile phlebotomists. Prospective study participants could optionally give additional blood draws and questionnaires over an approximately 2-month period. Prospective study blood samples were shipped either frozen or at room temperature before DNA extraction. What the research found in general, with its limitations: The amount of clinical and demographic metadata varied by source and participant and was provided uncurated.

The germline ends are 13 bases apart after V is trimmed by 8 bases and J by 6 bases. The CDR3 starts with the cysteine, ends with the phenylalanine, and has 12 residues. The sequence is cut down to CDR3 DNA, 36 bases in frame from base 1. The germline V gene yields MDHEN for CDR1 and SYDVKM for CDR2. TCRbeta CDR3 regions were amplified from genomic DNA by means of the immunoSEQ Assay, a bias-controlled multiplex PCR. Under the source paper's analysis protocol: The number of nucleated cells in each sample was estimated from the amplification of reference gene primers within the assay. To quantify the absolute abundance of each unique TCRbeta CDR3 rearrangement, sequence reads were collapsed and filtered. Productive Simpson clonality was computed per sample as the square root of Simpson's diversity index over productive rearrangements. TCRdb took this table from immuneACCESS and kept in-frame rearrangements with V and J called. Such tables lack part of the clones; where checked against another copy, unresolved V genes explain under half of the gap, and the rest is unexplained. V and J calls and clone size follow that table, whereas D and trimming were derived from the DNA. In this sample the table shows fewer than 250,000 clones, about 83% of which occur a single time. Approximately 4% of the sample lies in the top ten.

Worth noting for this clone: This receptor's antigen is unknown. One base away there is no much larger clone; base qualities are not given.

The chain couples TRBV28 to TRBJ1-2; TRBD1 is perhaps the D gene, given 5 matching bases. The sample comprised PBMCs or T cells enriched from blood (not recorded which). The clonotype was recovered from a woman in her 40s who had been exposed to COVID-19. DNA sequence: TGTGCCAGCCTTGGGAGGGGTCATGGCTACACCTTC. This gives the protein CASLGRGHGYTF.